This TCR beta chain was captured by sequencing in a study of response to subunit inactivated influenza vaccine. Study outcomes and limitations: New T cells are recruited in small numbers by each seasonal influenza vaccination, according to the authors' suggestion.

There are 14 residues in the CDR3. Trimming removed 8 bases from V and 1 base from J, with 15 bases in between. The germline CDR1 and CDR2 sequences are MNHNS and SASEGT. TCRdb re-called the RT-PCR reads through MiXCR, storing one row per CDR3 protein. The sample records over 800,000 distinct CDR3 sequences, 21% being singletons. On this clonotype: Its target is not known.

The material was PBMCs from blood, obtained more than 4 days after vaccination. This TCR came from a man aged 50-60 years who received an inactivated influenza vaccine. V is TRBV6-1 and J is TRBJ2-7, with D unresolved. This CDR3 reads CASVDGSGSYEQYF. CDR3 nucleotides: TGTGCCAGCGTAGACGGCAGTGGGTCCTACGAGCAGTACTTC.